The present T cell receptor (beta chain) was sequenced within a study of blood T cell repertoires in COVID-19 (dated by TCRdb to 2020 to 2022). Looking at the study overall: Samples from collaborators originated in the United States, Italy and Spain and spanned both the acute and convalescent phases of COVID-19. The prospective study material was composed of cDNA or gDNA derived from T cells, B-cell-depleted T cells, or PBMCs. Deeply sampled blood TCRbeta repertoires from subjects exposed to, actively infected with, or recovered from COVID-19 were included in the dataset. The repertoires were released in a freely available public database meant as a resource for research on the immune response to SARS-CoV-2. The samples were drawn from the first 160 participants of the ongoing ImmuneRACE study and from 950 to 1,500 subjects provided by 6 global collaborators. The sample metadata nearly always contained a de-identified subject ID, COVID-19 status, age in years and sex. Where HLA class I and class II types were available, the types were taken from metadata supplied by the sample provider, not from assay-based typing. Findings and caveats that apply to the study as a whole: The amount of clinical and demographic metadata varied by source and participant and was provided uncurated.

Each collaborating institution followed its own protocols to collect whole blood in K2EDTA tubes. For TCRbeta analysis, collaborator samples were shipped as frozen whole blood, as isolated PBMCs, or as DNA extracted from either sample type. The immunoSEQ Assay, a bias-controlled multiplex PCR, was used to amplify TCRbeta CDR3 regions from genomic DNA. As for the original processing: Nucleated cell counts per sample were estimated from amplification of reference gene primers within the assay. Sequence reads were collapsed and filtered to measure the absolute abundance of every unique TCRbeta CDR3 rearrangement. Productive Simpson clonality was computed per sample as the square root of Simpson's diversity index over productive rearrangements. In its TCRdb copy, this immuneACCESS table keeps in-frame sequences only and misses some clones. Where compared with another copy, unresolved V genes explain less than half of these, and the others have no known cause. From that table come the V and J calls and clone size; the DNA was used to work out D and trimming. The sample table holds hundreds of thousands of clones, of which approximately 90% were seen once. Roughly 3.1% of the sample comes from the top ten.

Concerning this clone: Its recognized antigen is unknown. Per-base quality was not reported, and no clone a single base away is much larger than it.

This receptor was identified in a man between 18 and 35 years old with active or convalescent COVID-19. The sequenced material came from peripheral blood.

This receptor has the CDR3 CASSPTGTRTDTQYF. In nucleotide form, the sequence is TGTGCCAGCAGCCCCACCGGGACTAGGACAGATACGCAGTATTTT. The chain links TRBV7-3 with TRBJ2-3; 8 bases in the junction line up with TRBD2. The CDR3 runs 15 residues from the cysteine to the phenylalanine. Only CDR3 DNA remains: 45 bases, in frame from the first base. Per the germline V gene, SGHTA is the CDR1 and FQGTGA is the CDR2. The junction shows trimming of 5 bases on V and 3 bases on J, and the gene matches do not reach 7 bases of it.